This note documents a single T cell receptor beta chain sequence. Its antigen is unknown. This entry belongs to a study of OX40 agonist ivuxolimab in advanced cancers. About the research overall: Ivuxolimab, an agonistic anti-OX40 (CD134) antibody, was given to patients. A diagnosis of hepatocellular carcinoma, melanoma, renal cell or head and neck cancer was present in dose-escalation patients.

Clones were sequenced by immunoSEQ multiplex PCR, and TCRdb holds only the in-frame ones, with some missing. Of about 48,000 clones in the sample, 70% to 90% are singletons; the top ten hold about 45%. Study results and limitations: Among the least clonally expanded were partial responders at 0.1-3.0 mg/kg.

Germline CDR1 and CDR2: ENHRY and SYGVKD. With 3 bases removed from V and 1 base from J, the gap between germline ends came to 18 bases. CDR3 length: 17 residues. The clonotype comes from an adult with an advanced solid tumor such as melanoma, head and neck, liver or kidney cancer. The sample in question was CD4+ or CD8+ T cells sorted from blood, obtained in a trial of the OX40 agonist ivuxolimab. The chain uses TRBV10-3 and TRBJ1-2; D is ambiguous. CDR3 sequence reads: CAISDGEASYLNYGYTF. CDR3 nucleotides: TGTGCCATCAGTGATGGGGAAGCCTCGTATCTTAACTATGGCTACACCTTC.